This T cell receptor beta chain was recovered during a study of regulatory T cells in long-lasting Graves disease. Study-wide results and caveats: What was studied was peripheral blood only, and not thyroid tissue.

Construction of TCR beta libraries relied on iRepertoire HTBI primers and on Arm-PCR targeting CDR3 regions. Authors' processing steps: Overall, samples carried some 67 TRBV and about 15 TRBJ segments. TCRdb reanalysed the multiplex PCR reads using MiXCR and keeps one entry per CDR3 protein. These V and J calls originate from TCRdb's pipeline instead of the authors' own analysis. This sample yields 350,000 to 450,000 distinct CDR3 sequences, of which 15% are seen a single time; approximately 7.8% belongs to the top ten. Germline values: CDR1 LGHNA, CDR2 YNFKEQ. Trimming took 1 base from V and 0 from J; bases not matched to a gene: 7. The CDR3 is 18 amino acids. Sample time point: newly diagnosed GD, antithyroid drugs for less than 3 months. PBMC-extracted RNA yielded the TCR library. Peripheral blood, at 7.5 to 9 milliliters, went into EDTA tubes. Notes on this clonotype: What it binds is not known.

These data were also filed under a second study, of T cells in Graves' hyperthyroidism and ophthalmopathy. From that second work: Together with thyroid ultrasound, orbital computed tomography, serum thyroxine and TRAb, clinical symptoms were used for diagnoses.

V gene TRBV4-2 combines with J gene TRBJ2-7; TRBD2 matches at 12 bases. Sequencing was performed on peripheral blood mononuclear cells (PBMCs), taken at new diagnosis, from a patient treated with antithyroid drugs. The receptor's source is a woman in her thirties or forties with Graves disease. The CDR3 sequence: CASSQVGLAGRSSYEQYF. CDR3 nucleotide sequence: TGTGCCAGCAGCCAAGTTGGACTAGCGGGAAGGAGCTCCTACGAGCAGTACTTC.